The 23 T cell receptor beta chains below come from one sample, sequenced in a study of Ad26.COV2.S vaccination and SARS-CoV-2 variants. Treatment described: over 15 received Ad26.COV2.S at low or high dose, single or two shots; several received placebo; per-sample allocation not given. All samples were drawn on day 63, counting from the first vaccine or placebo injection. Assay: immunoSEQ multiplex PCR; the TCRdb copy retains only in-frame clones and omits some. In the table there are a few hundred thousand clones, around 90% of which are singletons. Material: peripheral blood, obtained in a trial of Ad26.COV2.S vaccine versus placebo. These receptors all stem from a person aged 18-65 years who received the Ad26.COV2.S COVID-19 vaccine or a placebo.

This chain links TRBV7-6 with TRBJ1-3, with 8 bases that match TRBD1. Unmatched junction bases numbered 3, after V lost 4 bases and J lost 1 base. The CDR3 extends over 15 amino acids. Germline-derived CDR1 and CDR2 are SGHVS and FNYEAQ. In nucleotides, the CDR3 is TGTGCCAGCAGCTCCAGGGGGCGATCTGGAAACACCATATATTTT. As protein: CASSSRGRSGNTIYF.

The rearrangement uses TRBV6-6 and TRBJ1-5; D gene unclear. The ends were cut back, 5 bases at V and 3 bases at J, with 8 bases in the middle. Germline values: CDR1 MNHNY, CDR2 SVGAGI (reference sequence). This CDR3 is 13 amino acids long. This CDR3 reads CASSESPNQPQHF. In DNA form, the CDR3 reads TGTGCCAGCAGTGAGAGCCCCAATCAGCCCCAGCATTTT.

The chain combines TRBV28 with TRBJ2-7; weak D call: TRBD1 (6 bases). V lost 8 bases to trimming and J lost 6 bases, with 17 bases between them. Germline CDR1 reads MDHEN; CDR2 reads SYDVKM. This CDR3 comprises 13 residues. CDR3 in amino acids: CASRGPQGPEQYF. The CDR3, as DNA: TGTGCCAGCCGGGGCCCGCAGGGGCCCGAGCAGTACTTC.

The V call is TRBV15, the J call TRBJ2-1, with unresolved D. The CDR3 consists of 14 residues. V was cut by 3 bases and J by 7 bases, with 13 bases left in between. Germline V gene lookup returns CDR1 LNHNV and CDR2 YYDKDF (reference sequence). CDR3 region: CATSRGLGGNEQFF. For the CDR3, the DNA is TGTGCCACCAGCAGGGGTCTGGGTGGGAATGAGCAGTTCTTC.

This sequence joins TRBV3-1 (or the pseudogene TRBV3-2) and TRBJ2-5; D gene uncertain. Germline lookup yields CDR1 LGHDT and CDR2 YNNKEL (reference sequence). The CDR3 is made up of 12 amino acids. Trimming pared 0 bases from V and 7 bases from J, leaving 6 bases between. CDR3: CASSQDSVTQYF. As DNA, the CDR3 is TGTGCCAGCAGCCAAGATTCCGTGACCCAGTACTTC.

CDR3 bases: TGTGCCAGCAGTTATGGTAGCCAAGCTTTCTTT. It codes for CASSYGSQAFF. The chain links TRBV6-2 or TRBV6-3 to TRBJ1-1; D is ambiguous. Germline V gene lookup returns CDR1 MNHEY and CDR2 SVGEGT. Trimming pared 3 bases from V and 9 bases from J, leaving 8 bases between. The CDR3 is made up of 11 amino acids.

The chain has TRBV2 and TRBJ2-3; D ambiguous. From germline, CDR1 is SNHLY and CDR2 FYNNEI. Trimming shortened V by 8 bases and J by 1 base, and 10 bases separated the two germline ends. This CDR3 has 13 residues. The CDR3: CASRNVGTDTQYF. As DNA, the CDR3 is TGTGCCAGCCGGAATGTTGGCACAGATACGCAGTATTTT.

The chain recombines TRBV10-3 with TRBJ2-7; maybe TRBD1 (6 bases). Germline CDR1 and CDR2: ENHRY and SYGVKD. This CDR3 is 14 amino acids long. The V and J ends lost 3 bases and 5 bases respectively, with 14 bases between them. CDR3 sequence: CAISDRGKGNEQYF. CDR3 sequence (DNA): TGTGCCATCAGTGATAGGGGGAAAGGAAACGAGCAGTACTTC.

CDR3 region: CASSQFREHYEQYF. The CDR3 DNA follows: TGCGCCAGCAGCCAATTCCGGGAACACTACGAGCAGTACTTC. The gene calls are TRBV4-3 and TRBJ2-7; TRBD2 might be the D (5 bases). The V gene lost 2 bases and the J gene lost 3 bases, with 11 bases spanning the gap. Germline CDR1 reads LGHNA; CDR2 reads YSLEER. The CDR3 sequence is 14 residues long.

The rearrangement joins TRBV7-9 to TRBJ2-7; no reliable D call. This CDR3 is 14 amino acids long. Germline V CDR1 and CDR2: SEHNR, FQNEAQ (reference sequence). V was pared by 2 bases and J by 1 base, with 9 bases between. The CDR3 nucleotides read TGTGCCAGCAGCTTACAAGTTCTGTCCTACGAGCAGTACTTC. The encoded protein is CASSLQVLSYEQYF.

The chain combines TRBV9 with TRBJ2-2; D not resolved. Germline-derived CDR1 and CDR2 are SGDLS and YYNGEE. This CDR3 has 13 residues. Trimming cost V 0 bases and J 6 bases, with 6 bases left between them. The CDR3 bases are TGTGCCAGCAGCGTAGAGATATCCGGGGAGCTGTTTTTT. As protein: CASSVEISGELFF.

On this clone itself: Other nucleotide sequences from this sample produce the same CDR3. The chain employs TRBV6-5 and TRBJ1-1, with unresolved D. Germline V gives CDR1 MNHEY, CDR2 SVGAGI. With 5 bases removed from V and 2 bases from J, the gap between germline ends came to 9 bases. The CDR3 is made up of 13 amino acids. The CDR3 DNA is TGTGCCAGCAGTCGAAGCGTAAACACTGAAGCTTTCTTT. Protein sequence: CASSRSVNTEAFF.

The chain carries TRBV5-5 and TRBJ2-1; 10 bases line up with TRBD1. Per the germline V gene, CDR1 is SGHKS and CDR2 is YYEKEE (reference sequence). V trimming: 4 bases; J trimming: 7 bases; junction bases outside the gene matches: 8. This CDR3 has 15 amino acids. The CDR3, as DNA: TGTGCCAGCAGCCCGGGGACAGGGGCGGGGAATGAGCAGTTCTTC. Amino acid sequence: CASSPGTGAGNEQFF.

The chain recombines TRBV7-9 with TRBJ2-7, with 8 nucleotides matching TRBD1. This CDR3 is 15 amino acids long. The V gene end was trimmed by 4 bases and the J gene end by 5 bases; junction bases not matched to a gene: 10. In germline, CDR1 is SEHNR, CDR2 FQNEAQ (reference sequence). Here the CDR3 reads CASSSDRAVKHEQYF. DNA of the CDR3: TGTGCCAGCAGCTCGGACAGGGCGGTAAAACACGAGCAGTACTTC.

The chain combines TRBV5-4 with TRBJ2-1; TRBD2 matches 8 bases. The germline gives CDR1 SGHNT, CDR2 YYREEE (reference sequence). The V gene end was trimmed by 2 bases and the J gene end by 8 bases; junction bases not matched to a gene: 6. This CDR3 region has 14 residues. The CDR3 sequence: CASSFTGGADEQFF. The CDR3 region has the DNA TGTGCCAGCAGCTTCACGGGAGGGGCCGATGAGCAGTTCTTC.

The chain recombines TRBV5-6 with TRBJ1-4; D call uncertain. The CDR3 covers 13 residues. Trimming removed 2 bases from V and 4 bases from J, with 6 bases in between. Germline CDR1 reads SGHDT; CDR2 reads YYEEEE. CDR3 in amino acids: CASSFGNNEKLFF. The DNA of the CDR3 is TGTGCCAGCAGCTTTGGCAATAATGAAAAACTGTTTTTT. Full variable domain (rest looked up from reference TRBV5-6 and TRBJ1-4): DAGVTQSPTHLIKTRGQQVTLRCSPKSGHDTVSWYQQALGQGPQFIFQYYEEEERQRGNFPDRFSGHQFPNYSSELNVNALLLGDSALYLCASSFGNNEKLFFGSGTQLSVL.

V is TRBV5-1 and J is TRBJ2-7; D not resolved. Germline V gene sequence: CDR1 SGHRS, CDR2 YFSETQ. V was shortened by 1 base and J by 3 bases, with 11 bases between the two germline ends. This CDR3 is built from 14 residues. The CDR3 DNA follows: TGCGCCAGCAGCTTGAGCTCCCAGCTCTACGAGCAGTACTTC. As protein: CASSLSSQLYEQYF.

This chain links TRBV6-1 with TRBJ2-7; TRBD1 aligns across 7 bases. Trimming cost V 0 bases and J 2 bases; bases outside gene matches: 16. Germline values: CDR1 MNHNS, CDR2 SASEGT. The CDR3 length is 19 residues. The CDR3: CASSEATGTARLTAYEQYF. CDR3 bases: TGTGCCAGCAGTGAAGCTACCGGGACAGCCAGACTTACCGCCTACGAGCAGTACTTC.

This chain links TRBV5-1 with TRBJ1-1; D gene ambiguous. Trimming took off 4 bases at V and 2 bases at J, with 12 bases between the two ends. The CDR3 sequence is 14 residues long. In germline, CDR1 is SGHRS, CDR2 YFSETQ. The CDR3 DNA follows: TGCGCCAGCAGCGAACGGACGGGAAACACTGAAGCTTTCTTT. It yields the protein CASSERTGNTEAFF.

The V gene is TRBV28, the J gene TRBJ2-1; D not resolved. V lost 6 bases and J 0 bases, leaving 6 bases between the germline ends. CDR1 and CDR2 (germline): MDHEN, SYDVKM. This CDR3 contains 13 residues. This CDR3 reads CASRQSSYNEQFF. The CDR3, as DNA: TGTGCCAGCAGGCAAAGCTCCTACAATGAGCAGTTCTTC.

V and J are TRBV19 and TRBJ2-2; TRBD2 aligns across 7 bases. The CDR3 is 19 amino acids. In germline, CDR1 is LNHDA, CDR2 SQIVND (reference sequence). V gave up 4 bases and J gave up 4 bases; unmatched junction bases: 18. The CDR3 sequence: CASSKGLTGAVLGTGELFF. The DNA for the CDR3 is TGTGCCAGTAGTAAGGGACTAACGGGTGCCGTGCTGGGCACCGGGGAGCTGTTTTTT.

The chain links TRBV7-9 to TRBJ1-5, with a possible D match to TRBD1 (6 bases). Germline values: CDR1 SEHNR, CDR2 FQNEAQ (reference sequence). V shed 3 bases and J shed 1 base, with 7 bases lying between them. This CDR3 region has 14 residues. The CDR3 protein is CASSFGQSNQPQHF. The CDR3 DNA is TGTGCCAGCAGCTTCGGACAGAGCAATCAGCCCCAGCATTTT.

The V and J genes are TRBV24-1 and TRBJ2-1, with D possibly TRBD1 on 6 matching bases. V lost 5 bases and J 4 bases, leaving 23 bases between the germline ends. Germline lookup yields CDR1 KGHDR and CDR2 SFDVKD. This CDR3 has 18 amino acids. This CDR3 reads CATSARSLGQLTYNEQFF. The CDR3 nucleotides read TGTGCCACCAGTGCCCGAAGCCTAGGACAGCTGACTTACAATGAGCAGTTCTTC.